The 23 T cell receptor beta chains in this list originate from one sample, sequenced in a study of blood T cell repertoires in COVID-19. Data came from immunoSEQ multiplex PCR; TCRdb stores just in-frame clones and leaves some out. The sample holds about 210,000 clones, roughly four fifths seen once. Sequences were obtained from peripheral blood. The origin of the receptors is a woman aged 40 to 55 with acute or convalescent COVID-19.

V gene TRBV5-6 combines with J gene TRBJ1-1, with D perhaps TRBD1 (5 bases). The V gene lost 3 bases and the J gene lost 1 base, with 10 bases spanning the gap. Germline V gene lookup returns CDR1 SGHDT and CDR2 YYEEEE. This CDR3 has 14 amino acids. The CDR3 protein is CASSSGHSNTEAFF. DNA for the CDR3: TGTGCCAGCAGCTCCGGACACTCGAACACTGAAGCTTTCTTT. The full variable domain, rest sourced from reference TRBV5-6 and TRBJ1-1, is DAGVTQSPTHLIKTRGQQVTLRCSPKSGHDTVSWYQQALGQGPQFIFQYYEEEERQRGNFPDRFSGHQFPNYSSELNVNALLLGDSALYLCASSSGHSNTEAFFGQGTRLTVV.

V usage is TRBV7-6 and J usage is TRBJ2-2; weak D call: TRBD1 (6 bases). CDR3 length: 17 amino acids. Between the trimmed V and J ends, which lost 0 bases and 3 bases, there was a span of 14 bases. CDR1 SGHVS and CDR2 FNYEAQ come from the germline V gene. In nucleotides, the CDR3 is TGTGCCAGCAGCTTAGCAAGGACAGCCCCTGACACCGGGGAGCTGTTTTTT. Its protein product is CASSLARTAPDTGELFF.

The chain employs TRBV27 and TRBJ2-1; D gene ambiguous. CDR3 size: 15 residues. Trimming cost V 4 bases and J 0 bases, with 10 bases left between them. CDR1 and CDR2 from the germline V gene are MNHEY and SMNVEV (reference sequence). The CDR3, as DNA: TGTGCCAGCAGTTCCCGGGTGGGCTCCTACAATGAGCAGTTCTTC. It encodes CASSSRVGSYNEQFF.

This chain joins TRBV25-1 and TRBJ1-4, with 7 positions matching TRBD1. After removal of 4 bases from V and 0 bases from J, the junction contained 11 bases not matched to a gene. This CDR3 spans 18 amino acids. Germline assignment: CDR1 MGHDK and CDR2 SYGVNS. CDR3 sequence (DNA): TGTGCCAGCAGTGGACGTCGGACAGGCTCTGCAACTAATGAAAAACTGTTTTTT. Its protein product is CASSGRRTGSATNEKLFF. Variable domain in full (rest from reference TRBV25-1 and TRBJ1-4): EADIYQTPRYLVIGTGKKITLECSQTMGHDKMYWYQQDPGMELHLIHYSYGVNSTEKGDLSSESTVSRIRTEHFPLTLESARPSHTSQYLCASSGRRTGSATNEKLFFGSGTQLSVL.

This chain connects TRBV5-6 to TRBJ2-7; D gene uncertain. CDR1 is SGHDT, CDR2 YYEEEE, per germline. The CDR3 runs to 11 residues. The germline V and J ends were trimmed by 4 bases and 7 bases, with 9 bases remaining between them. CDR3 bases: TGTGCCAGCAGCCGCCGCGAGGAGCAGTACTTC. Amino acid sequence: CASSRREEQYF.

This chain joins TRBV2 and TRBJ2-3; D not certain. The CDR3 extends over 14 amino acids. In germline, CDR1 is SNHLY, CDR2 FYNNEI. Deletions cut 2 bases from V and 2 bases from J, with 8 bases between. The CDR3 protein is CASSERRNTDTQYF. The CDR3 DNA sequence: TGTGCCAGCAGTGAAAGGCGGAACACAGATACGCAGTATTTT.

The genes are TRBV18 and TRBJ1-3, with 7 bases that match TRBD1. The ends lost 3 bases at V and 4 bases at J; junction bases unmatched: 0. CDR3 length: 13 amino acids. The germline CDR1 and CDR2 sequences are KGHSH and LQKENI. The CDR3 protein is CASSPDRGNTIYF. CDR3 nucleotide sequence: TGTGCCAGCTCACCGGACAGGGGAAACACCATATATTTT.

V usage is TRBV27 and J usage is TRBJ2-2, with 10 bases aligning to TRBD2. The CDR3 totals 18 residues. The germline V gene has CDR1 MNHEY and CDR2 SMNVEV (reference sequence). V shed 2 bases, J shed 0 bases, and the junction held 6 bases outside the gene matches. The CDR3 here is CASSLGLAGVSNTGELFF. DNA of the CDR3: TGTGCCAGCAGTTTAGGTCTAGCGGGGGTGTCGAACACCGGGGAGCTGTTTTTT.

The CDR3 DNA reads as TGTGCCAGCAGTTTAGGGGGAGGGAAAGCTTTCTTT. Amino acid sequence: CASSLGGGKAFF. This chain uses TRBV2 with TRBJ1-1, with a possible D match to TRBD1 (6 bases). CDR3 length equals 12 residues. V was clipped by 5 bases and J by 9 bases, with 13 bases between them. CDR1 is SNHLY, CDR2 FYNNEI, per germline. Filled out from reference TRBV2 and TRBJ1-1, the complete variable domain reads EPEVTQTPSHQVTQMGQEVILRCVPISNHLYFYWYRQILGQKVEFLVSFYNNEISEKSEIFDDQFSVERPDGSNFTLKIRSTKLEDSAMYFCASSLGGGKAFFGQGTRLTVV.

This clone was picked up a small number of times. V is TRBV3-1 (or the pseudogene TRBV3-2) and J is TRBJ2-2, with 10 bases matching TRBD2. CDR3 size: 18 residues. Germline lookup yields CDR1 LGHDT and CDR2 YNNKEL (reference sequence). V lost 0 bases and J lost 5; bases outside the gene matches: 9. This CDR3 reads CASSQEPLAGVGTGELFF. CDR3 sequence (DNA): TGTGCCAGCAGCCAAGAACCCCTAGCGGGGGTTGGTACCGGGGAGCTGTTTTTT.

The chain couples TRBV27 to TRBJ2-1; TRBD2 matches 7 bases. Germline loops: CDR1 MNHEY, CDR2 SMNVEV (reference sequence). This CDR3 has 15 amino acids. V lost 3 bases to trimming and J lost 3 bases; unmatched junction nucleotides: 5. CDR3 in DNA: TGTGCCAGCAGTTTGCCGGGAGGCCTCTACAATGAGCAGTTCTTC. This encodes CASSLPGGLYNEQFF.

The chain is built from TRBV10-3 and TRBJ2-2, with 11 nucleotides matching TRBD2. Germline V gives CDR1 ENHRY, CDR2 SYGVKD. Trimming took 3 bases from V and 3 from J; bases not matched to a gene: 3. This CDR3 is 16 amino acids long. CDR3 region: CAISEPGLADTGELFF. The CDR3 DNA reads as TGTGCCATCAGTGAACCGGGACTAGCGGACACCGGGGAGCTGTTTTTT.

The chain joins TRBV24-1 to TRBJ2-2; 13 nucleotides align to TRBD2. The CDR3 length is 22 residues. The germline CDR1 and CDR2 sequences are KGHDR and SFDVKD. V shed 5 bases, J shed 0 bases, and the junction held 17 bases outside the gene matches. CDR3 protein: CATSGLLRRTSGSLTNTGELFF. The CDR3 DNA follows: TGTGCCACCAGTGGCTTGTTGAGACGGACTAGCGGGAGTTTGACGAACACCGGGGAGCTGTTTTTT.

The chain couples TRBV30 to TRBJ1-5; 8 nucleotides line up with TRBD1. The length of the CDR3 is 14 residues. With 4 bases clipped from V and 4 bases from J, the junction kept 6 bases outside the gene matches. Germline V gene sequence: CDR1 GTSNPN, CDR2 SVGIG (reference sequence). The CDR3 loop reads CAWNADRENQPQHF. Written as DNA, the CDR3 is TGTGCCTGGAACGCGGACAGGGAGAATCAGCCCCAGCATTTT.

V and J are TRBV29-1 and TRBJ1-5, with D unresolved. V was clipped by 4 bases and J by 9 bases, with 13 bases between them. The length of the CDR3 is 12 residues. CDR1 and CDR2 from the germline V gene are SQVTM and ANQGSEA. DNA of the CDR3: TGCAGCGTTGGTTTCGAAGGACTGCCCCAGCATTTT. It specifies CSVGFEGLPQHF. The full variable domain, rest sourced from reference TRBV29-1 and TRBJ1-5, is SAVISQKPSRDICQRGTSLTIQCQVDSQVTMMFWYRQQPGQSLTLIATANQGSEATYESGFVIDKFPISRPNLTFSTLTVSNMSPEDSSIYLCSVGFEGLPQHFGDGTRLSIL.

This clone showed up just a few times. V is TRBV6-5 and J is TRBJ1-6; D is possibly TRBD1 (5 bases). The CDR3 covers 14 residues. V gave up 10 bases and J gave up 10 bases, with 20 bases separating them. CDR1 is MNHEY, CDR2 SVGAGI, per germline. Written as DNA, the CDR3 is TGTGCCACCCGACTAGGGGAGAAATACTCACCCCTCCACTTT. It yields the protein CATRLGEKYSPLHF.

This clone was seen more than once but under ten times. The chain uses TRBV11-2 and TRBJ1-2; 7 nucleotides agree with TRBD1. CDR1 and CDR2 (germline): SGHAT, FQNNGV. CDR3 length: 15 residues. V gave up 0 bases and J gave up 3 bases; unmatched junction bases: 4. CDR3 bases: TGTGCCAGCAGCTTAGATTGGCAGGGGGACTATGGCTACACCTTC. Translating gives CASSLDWQGDYGYTF.

The chain links TRBV18 to TRBJ2-1; TRBD1 agrees at 8 bases. With V trimmed by 4 bases and J by 4 bases, 3 bases remained unmatched. The CDR3 is 14 residues long. The V gene's germline CDR1 is KGHSH and CDR2 LQKENI. The CDR3 DNA reads TGTGCCAGCTCACATGACAGGGGTTACAATGAGCAGTTCTTC. This translates into CASSHDRGYNEQFF.

The genes are TRBV5-1 and TRBJ2-3; TRBD2 matches at 10 bases. V was pared by 6 bases and J by 2 bases, with 6 bases of the junction left unmatched. Germline V gene data show CDR1 as SGHRS and CDR2 as YFSETQ. This CDR3 has 15 amino acids. CDR3 loop: CASTHSGGPTDTQYF. CDR3 coding DNA: TGCGCCAGCACACATAGCGGGGGGCCCACAGATACGCAGTATTTT.

This clone was seen a single time. The chain recombines TRBV6-6 with TRBJ1-5, with a tentative D call TRBD1 (6 bases). CDR3 length: 14 residues. Trimming shortened V by 9 bases and J by 0 bases, and 12 bases separated the two germline ends. CDR1 MNHNY and CDR2 SVGAGI come from the germline V gene (reference sequence). CDR3 amino acids: CASRTADSNQPQHF. CDR3 DNA: TGTGCCAGTAGGACAGCCGATAGCAATCAGCCCCAGCATTTT.

This clone was counted only a few times. CDR3 coding DNA: TGTGCCAGTAGTACGCTAGTTCCTCAGCCCCAGCATTTT. Its translation is CASSTLVPQPQHF. The chain recombines TRBV19 with TRBJ1-5; D gene unclear. This CDR3 spans 13 amino acids. Trimming stripped 4 bases from V and 6 bases from J, with 10 bases between. The germline CDR1 and CDR2 sequences are LNHDA and SQIVND (reference sequence).

This clone showed up just once. The chain has TRBV11-1 and TRBJ2-3, with 11 bases fitting TRBD2. The CDR3 covers 14 residues. CDR1 is SGHAT, CDR2 FQDESV, per germline (reference sequence). J was trimmed by 6 bases and V by 2 bases; bases with no gene match: 1. CDR3 nucleotides: TGTGCCAGCAGCTTAACTAGCGGGAGTGATACGCAGTATTTT. As protein: CASSLTSGSDTQYF.

This clone has more than one count but fewer than ten. The V call is TRBV30, the J call TRBJ1-6; 9 bases are shared with TRBD1. V lost 0 bases and J lost 7; bases outside the gene matches: 1. CDR1 GTSNPN and CDR2 SVGIG come from the germline V gene (reference sequence). The CDR3 spans 14 residues. Here the CDR3 reads CAWSVDRGNSPLHF. CDR3 in DNA: TGTGCCTGGAGTGTCGACAGGGGGAATTCACCCCTCCACTTT. Together with reference TRBV30 and TRBJ1-6, the CDR3 gives the full variable domain: SQTIHQWPATLVQPVGSPLSLECTVEGTSNPNLYWYRQAAGRGLQLLFYSVGIGQISSEVPQNLSASRPQDRQFILSSKKLLLSDSGFYLCAWSVDRGNSPLHFGNGTRLTVT.